The present TCR beta chain was sequenced within a study of blood T cells in healthy people across ages. Primers used in a second PCR of about 7 to 12 cycles were a sample-barcoded 5' primer and a J-beta primer mix. All samples gave at least 2.5 million CDR3-containing paired-end reads. Each CDR3 protein gets one entry after TCRdb re-called the 5' RACE reads with MiXCR. The sample has hundreds of thousands of distinct CDR3 sequences, about 43% seen once. Between the trimmed V and J ends, which lost 0 bases and 0 bases, there was a span of 11 bases. The CDR3 covers 16 residues. CDR1 is SGHRS and CDR2 is YFSETQ in the germline V gene.

The V call is TRBV5-1, the J call TRBJ2-3; possibly TRBD1 for D (6 bases). The clonotype was recovered from a man older than 75 in good health. Sequenced input: blood. CDR3 coding DNA: TGCGCCAGCAGCTTGGGCCGACAGGCTAGCACAGATACGCAGTATTTT. Amino acid sequence: CASSLGRQASTDTQYF.